This paragraph reports one T cell receptor (beta chain). The data were obtained in a study of blood T cells in healthy people across ages. For the second PCR, which ran for roughly 6 to 12 cycles, a sample-barcoded 5' primer and a J-beta primer mix were used. A single record per CDR3 protein comes from TCRdb applying MiXCR to the 5' RACE reads. The data hold nearly 1 million distinct CDR3 sequences, with around 54% observed a single time. The CDR3 runs 12 residues. Germline CDR1 reads SQVTM; CDR2 reads ANQGSEA. Trimming took 5 bases from V and 6 from J, leaving 11 bases between them. This sequence was found in a woman aged 60-75 years in good health. Sequencing input: blood. The rearrangement links TRBV29-1 to TRBJ2-1, with D possibly being TRBD2 (6 bases). CDR3 sequence reads: CSVSGLTNEQFF. Written as DNA, the CDR3 is TGCAGCGTTTCAGGACTAACCAATGAGCAGTTCTTC.